These 6 T cell receptor beta chains were all obtained from the same sample, sequenced in a study of regulatory T cells in long-lasting Graves disease. To make TCR beta libraries, researchers used iRepertoire HTBI primers and Arm-PCR of CDR3 regions. TCRdb reanalysed the multiplex PCR reads using MiXCR and keeps one entry per CDR3 protein. The data show 410,000 or so distinct CDR3 sequences, more than 12% seen once. Sample time point: newly diagnosed GD, antithyroid drugs for less than 3 months. The TCR library was prepared using RNA isolated from PBMCs. This sample was shared with a second study, whose subject was T cells in Graves' hyperthyroidism and ophthalmopathy.

This specimen was peripheral blood mononuclear cells (PBMCs), taken at new diagnosis, from a patient treated with antithyroid drugs. Receptor source: a woman under 40 with Graves disease.

There are many counts of this clonotype. The CDR3 sequence is CATSRDRFRLAGEAYNEQFF. Here the CDR3 DNA reads TGTGCCACCAGCAGAGACCGATTTAGACTAGCGGGAGAGGCCTACAATGAGCAGTTCTTC. The chain has TRBV15 and TRBJ2-1; TRBD2 matches 12 bases. V lost 0 bases and J lost 2; bases outside the gene matches: 11. The germline V gene encodes CDR1 LNHNV and CDR2 YYDKDF (reference sequence). This CDR3 is 20 amino acids long.

The sample holds many counts of this clonotype. The rearrangement uses TRBV24-1 and TRBJ2-3, with unresolved D. Germline V lookup: CDR1 KGHDR, CDR2 SFDVKD. The CDR3 covers 14 residues. Trimming shortened V by 10 bases and J by 4 bases, and 17 bases separated the two germline ends. The CDR3 DNA reads as TGTGCCACAGGGAATTCCGGACCGGCAGATACGCAGTATTTT. Protein sequence: CATGNSGPADTQYF.

This clonotype has at least ten counts. This chain joins TRBV27 and TRBJ2-1; 8 nucleotides agree with TRBD2. J lost 0 bases, V lost 7 bases, and 8 bases had no gene match. CDR1 MNHEY and CDR2 SMNVEV come from the germline V gene (reference sequence). The CDR3 covers 16 residues. CDR3 region: CASTVSGASSYNEQFF. CDR3 sequence (DNA): TGTGCCAGCACCGTTAGCGGGGCCAGCTCCTACAATGAGCAGTTCTTC.

This clonotype was recorded at least ten times. CDR3 loop: CASSWGLSTDTQYF. In DNA form, the CDR3 reads TGTGCCAGCAGTTGGGGACTAAGCACAGATACGCAGTATTTT. This chain links TRBV6-5 with TRBJ2-3, with 7 nucleotides matching TRBD2. The CDR3 sequence is 14 residues long. CDR1 and CDR2 from the germline V gene are MNHEY and SVGAGI. J gave up 0 bases and V 4 bases, and 1 base lay outside the gene matches.

There are many counts of this clonotype. CDR3 protein: CSAREGRYDGYTF. CDR3 bases: TGCAGTGCTAGAGAGGGGAGGTACGATGGCTACACCTTC. This chain uses TRBV20-1 with TRBJ1-2; D is unresolved. V gave up 0 bases and J gave up 6 bases, with 11 bases separating them. The CDR3 extends over 13 amino acids. CDR1 and CDR2 (germline): DFQATT, SNEGSKA (reference sequence).

A few counts support this clonotype. One end of the junction does not line up with germline, which may come from a read error. This chain links TRBV5-5 with TRBJ2-5, with 8 bases aligning to TRBD2. The CDR3 runs to 17 residues. Germline V gene lookup returns CDR1 SGHKS and CDR2 YYEKEE (reference sequence). The CDR3 loop reads CASSLVFSAGGQETQYF. CDR3 bases: TGCGCCAGCAGCTTGGTTTTTTCTGCGGGAGGTCAAGAGACCCAGTACTTC.